Below, 25 T cell receptor beta chains from the same sample are listed, as sequenced in a study of blood T cell repertoires in COVID-19. TCRdb keeps only in-frame clones here, not all; method: immunoSEQ multiplex PCR. The table has approximately 100,000 clones, around 93% seen once. Sequenced input: peripheral blood. These receptors were collected from a man in his fifties or sixties with acute or convalescent COVID-19.

This chain connects TRBV18 to TRBJ2-2, with D perhaps matching TRBD2 (7 bases). Germline-derived CDR1 and CDR2 are KGHSH and LQKENI. This CDR3 spans 16 amino acids. V shed 6 bases and J shed 0 bases, with 14 bases lying between them. DNA of the CDR3: TGTGCCAGCTCGCTGAGCGGGACATCGAACACCGGGGAGCTGTTTTTT. This sequence encodes CASSLSGTSNTGELFF.

The V and J genes are TRBV27 and TRBJ2-7, with TRBD1 matching over 9 bases. With 5 bases clipped from V and 0 bases from J, the junction kept 5 bases outside the gene matches. CDR1 and CDR2 from the germline V gene are MNHEY and SMNVEV (reference sequence). There are 15 residues in the CDR3. The DNA for the CDR3 is TGTGCCAGCAGTCCAGGACAGGGGAGCTCCTACGAGCAGTACTTC. Encoded protein: CASSPGQGSSYEQYF.

This rearrangement joins TRBV13 to TRBJ2-2; possible D gene TRBD1, 5 bases. V dropped 8 bases and J dropped 4 bases, with 14 bases sitting between them. The germline gives CDR1 PRHDT, CDR2 FYEKMQ (reference sequence). This CDR3 is 14 amino acids long. The DNA of the CDR3 is TGTGCCAGCTCATCGATAAGGGGCACCGGGGAGCTGTTTTTT. It encodes CASSSIRGTGELFF.

V gene TRBV6-1 combines with J gene TRBJ1-6; D call uncertain. The V end lost 3 bases, the J end lost 2 bases, and 5 bases lay between the germline ends. The CDR3 contains 14 residues. CDR1 MNHNS and CDR2 SASEGT come from the germline V gene. The CDR3 sequence is CASSDSPYNSPLHF. Written as DNA, the CDR3 is TGTGCCAGCAGTGACAGTCCCTATAATTCACCCCTCCACTTT.

The count of this clone is one. The rearrangement uses TRBV18 and TRBJ1-2, with D perhaps matching TRBD1 (5 bases). The length of the CDR3 is 15 residues. Germline V lookup: CDR1 KGHSH, CDR2 LQKENI. Trimming took 3 bases from V and 2 from J, leaving 13 bases between them. The CDR3 region is CASSPDVGGNYGYTF. Here the CDR3 DNA reads TGTGCCAGCTCACCCGACGTTGGGGGGAACTATGGCTACACCTTC.

This clone was seen more than once but under ten times. The CDR3 region is CASRTTGVANQPQHF. The CDR3 DNA reads TGTGCCAGCCGGACGACAGGGGTTGCCAATCAGCCCCAGCATTTT. The chain joins TRBV18 to TRBJ1-5, with 8 bases matching TRBD1. The V and J ends lost 8 bases and 3 bases, in that order; junction bases with no gene match: 9. Germline V gene sequence: CDR1 KGHSH, CDR2 LQKENI. The CDR3 has 15 amino acids.

The chain joins TRBV12-3 or TRBV12-4 to TRBJ1-5; weak D call: TRBD1 (6 bases). This CDR3 has 13 residues. V lost 3 bases and J 7 bases, leaving 10 bases between the germline ends. This CDR3 is CASSFQGSQPQHF. The CDR3 coding sequence is TGTGCCAGCAGTTTTCAGGGGTCGCAGCCCCAGCATTTT.

In this sample, this clone turned up a few times. The genes are TRBV5-1 and TRBJ2-7; 7 nucleotides line up with TRBD1. J gave up 0 bases and V 4 bases, and 4 bases lay outside the gene matches. Germline-derived CDR1 and CDR2 are SGHRS and YFSETQ. CDR3 length equals 14 residues. The CDR3 sequence: CASSPGQASYEQYF. CDR3 nucleotide sequence: TGCGCCAGCAGCCCTGGACAGGCCTCCTACGAGCAGTACTTC. Together with reference TRBV5-1 and TRBJ2-7, the CDR3 gives the full variable domain: KAGVTQTPRYLIKTRGQQVTLSCSPISGHRSVSWYQQTPGQGLQFLFEYFSETQRNKGNFPGRFSGRQFSNSRSEMNVSTLELGDSALYLCASSPGQASYEQYFGPGTRLTVT.

This chain links TRBV19 with TRBJ2-2; D possibly corresponds to TRBD1 (5 bases). V lost 8 bases and J 2 bases, leaving 15 bases between the germline ends. There are 15 residues in the CDR3. CDR1 and CDR2 (germline): LNHDA, SQIVND (reference sequence). CDR3 sequence (DNA): TGTGCCAGTTCTCGGCGGACACTTAACACCGGGGAGCTGTTTTTT. Its translation is CASSRRTLNTGELFF.

The chain recombines TRBV5-4 with TRBJ2-1, with D possibly matching TRBD1 (6 bases). This CDR3 is 14 amino acids long. Germline V gene data show CDR1 as SGHNT and CDR2 as YYREEE (reference sequence). V lost 0 bases, J lost 5 bases, and 9 bases lay in between. In DNA, the CDR3 is TGTGCCAGCAGCTTGGCAGGGGCGAACAATGAGCAGTTCTTC. It codes for CASSLAGANNEQFF. The full variable domain, with the rest looked up from reference TRBV5-4 and TRBJ2-1, is ETGVTQSPTHLIKTRGQQVTLRCSSQSGHNTVSWYQQALGQGPQFIFQYYREEENGRGNFPPRFSGLQFPNYSSELNVNALELDDSALYLCASSLAGANNEQFFGPGTRLTVL.

This clone was seen a handful of times. V is TRBV18 and J is TRBJ1-5; 9 bases are shared with TRBD1. The ends lost 3 bases at V and 3 bases at J; junction bases unmatched: 6. The CDR3 covers 16 residues. CDR1 is KGHSH, CDR2 LQKENI, per germline. CDR3 sequence: CASSPNTGGPNQPQHF. CDR3 bases: TGTGCCAGCTCACCCAACACAGGGGGCCCCAATCAGCCCCAGCATTTT.

Worth noting for this clone: Other DNA sequences in this sample translate to the same CDR3. The rearrangement joins TRBV5-4 to TRBJ2-7, with TRBD1 matching 11 bases. Germline V gives CDR1 SGHNT, CDR2 YYREEE (reference sequence). With V trimmed by 4 bases and J by 6 bases, 3 bases remained unmatched. The CDR3 has 13 residues. Here the CDR3 reads CASSLDRGPEQYF. In DNA, the CDR3 is TGTGCCAGCAGCCTGGACAGGGGGCCCGAGCAGTACTTC.

This chain connects TRBV3-1 (or the pseudogene TRBV3-2) to TRBJ1-2, with 9 bases matching TRBD1. The V gene end was trimmed by 1 base and the J gene end by 3 bases; junction bases not matched to a gene: 6. The germline CDR1 and CDR2 sequences are LGHDT and YNNKEL (reference sequence). The CDR3 runs to 16 residues. The CDR3 protein is CASSQGYRGRDYGYTF. In nucleotides, the CDR3 is TGTGCCAGCAGCCAAGGATACAGGGGGCGCGACTATGGCTACACCTTC.

J is TRBJ1-4 and V is TRBV19; D gene unclear. CDR3 length: 14 residues. Germline CDR1 reads LNHDA; CDR2 reads SQIVND (reference sequence). V gave up 3 bases and J gave up 0 bases, with 5 bases separating them. CDR3 nucleotide sequence: TGTGCCAGTAGTATCGTTGCAACTAATGAAAAACTGTTTTTT. Protein sequence: CASSIVATNEKLFF.

The chain carries TRBV3-1 (or the pseudogene TRBV3-2) and TRBJ2-1; tentatively, D is TRBD1 (6 bases). CDR1 and CDR2 (germline): LGHDT, YNNKEL (reference sequence). The CDR3 has 16 residues. Between the trimmed V and J ends, which lost 3 bases and 13 bases, there was a span of 25 bases. The CDR3 nucleotides read TGTGCCAGCAGCCACTCTTCCGGGACATGGCCTAGGGCACAGTTCTTC. Its protein is CASSHSSGTWPRAQFF.

V is TRBV29-1 and J is TRBJ1-3; D call uncertain. Germline loops: CDR1 SQVTM, CDR2 ANQGSEA. V was clipped by 0 bases and J by 0 bases, with 3 bases between them. CDR3 length: 13 amino acids. The CDR3 coding sequence is TGCAGCGTTGAAGAGAGCTCTGGAAACACCATATATTTT. As protein: CSVEESSGNTIYF. The variable domain in full, with the rest retrieved from reference TRBV29-1 and TRBJ1-3, is SAVISQKPSRDICQRGTSLTIQCQVDSQVTMMFWYRQQPGQSLTLIATANQGSEATYESGFVIDKFPISRPNLTFSTLTVSNMSPEDSSIYLCSVEESSGNTIYFGEGSWLTVV.

The V call is TRBV5-4, the J call TRBJ2-5, with D uncertain. This CDR3 has 11 amino acids. Germline V gene lookup returns CDR1 SGHNT and CDR2 YYREEE (reference sequence). V lost 7 bases to trimming and J lost 1 base, with 5 bases between them. The CDR3 loop reads CASGPQETQYF. As DNA, the CDR3 is TGTGCCAGCGGGCCCCAAGAGACCCAGTACTTC.

The chain combines TRBV18 with TRBJ1-5, with 7 bases lining up with TRBD1. CDR3 length: 17 residues. Germline CDR1 is KGHSH and CDR2 is LQKENI. The junction had 11 bases not matched to a gene; V was cut back by 6 bases and J by 0 bases. The CDR3 sequence: CASSLYRGQDSNQPQHF. The CDR3 DNA sequence: TGTGCCAGCTCCCTCTACCGTGGACAGGATAGCAATCAGCCCCAGCATTTT. Full variable domain (remainder filled in from reference TRBV18 and TRBJ1-5): NAGVMQNPRHLVRRRGQEARLRCSPMKGHSHVYWYRQLPEEGLKFMVYLQKENIIDESGMPKERFSAEFPKEGPSILRIQQVVRGDSAAYFCASSLYRGQDSNQPQHFGDGTRLSIL.

The chain recombines TRBV4-1 with TRBJ2-1; D call uncertain. The length of the CDR3 is 14 residues. From germline, CDR1 is MGHRA and CDR2 YSYEKL. V gave up 2 bases and J gave up 3 bases, with 8 bases separating them. CDR3 sequence reads: CASSQKQNYNEQFF. CDR3 DNA sequence: TGCGCCAGCAGCCAAAAACAGAACTACAATGAGCAGTTCTTC.

V and J are TRBV5-1 and TRBJ2-2, with 8 bases fitting TRBD2. The CDR3 is made up of 16 amino acids. V trimming: 0 bases; J trimming: 2 bases; junction bases outside the gene matches: 3. Germline-derived CDR1 and CDR2 are SGHRS and YFSETQ. In DNA form, the CDR3 reads TGCGCCAGCAGCTTGGGAAGCGGGGGTAACACCGGGGAGCTGTTTTTT. Translation: CASSLGSGGNTGELFF.

The chain joins TRBV2 to TRBJ2-2, with 12 bases identical to TRBD2. J lost 5 bases, V lost 7 bases, and 14 bases had no gene match. The germline V gene encodes CDR1 SNHLY and CDR2 FYNNEI. This CDR3 is built from 18 residues. As DNA, the CDR3 is TGTGCCAGCACCGTGACTAGCGGGGGCTTTAGGGGTACCGGGGAGCTGTTTTTT. The encoded protein is CASTVTSGGFRGTGELFF.

This chain uses TRBV7-2 with TRBJ1-1; D is uncertain. The length of the CDR3 is 11 residues. Germline CDR1 reads SGHTA; CDR2 reads FQGNSA. V was pared by 5 bases and J by 8 bases, with 9 bases between. CDR3 sequence reads: CASSTRIEAFF. The CDR3 DNA reads TGTGCCAGCAGCACGCGTATAGAAGCTTTCTTT.

CDR3 sequence (DNA): TGTGCCATCAGTGAGTCCGGTGGAAACACCATATATTTT. It specifies CAISESGGNTIYF. The chain joins TRBV10-3 to TRBJ1-3; D is uncertain. This CDR3 has 13 residues. Germline assignment: CDR1 ENHRY and CDR2 SYGVKD. Trimming took 0 bases from V and 3 from J, leaving 3 bases between them.

V usage is TRBV19 and J usage is TRBJ2-1; the D gene is possibly TRBD1 (5 bases). The CDR3 runs to 16 residues. V was shortened by 5 bases and J by 2 bases, with 16 bases between the two germline ends. Germline lookup yields CDR1 LNHDA and CDR2 SQIVND (reference sequence). Written as DNA, the CDR3 is TGTGCCAGTAGTCCTACCGACAGCTTACCCTACAATGAGCAGTTCTTC. It yields the protein CASSPTDSLPYNEQFF.

This clone was recorded once. This chain's CDR3 is CASSSGTGPPYEQYF. CDR3 bases: TGTGCCAGTAGTTCCGGGACAGGGCCCCCCTACGAGCAGTACTTC. The chain has TRBV19 and TRBJ2-7; 9 nucleotides agree with TRBD1. V lost 5 bases and J lost 2; bases outside the gene matches: 7. The CDR3 is made up of 15 amino acids. The germline V gene encodes CDR1 LNHDA and CDR2 SQIVND (reference sequence).